This TCR beta chain was sequenced during a study of T cells in Graves' hyperthyroidism and ophthalmopathy. General study points: For ophthalmopathy, model prediction preceded onset by a median approximately 6 months.

Patients aged 18 to 65 had newly diagnosed hyperthyroidism that had lasted under 2 months. Thyroid ultrasound and orbital computed tomography, with clinical symptoms and serum thyroxine and TRAb, informed diagnoses. Regions amplified from RNA transcripts were the TCR beta CDR3 regions. A first-round RT-PCR of the TCR CDR3 used the HTBI primer set. TCRdb processed the multiplex PCR reads anew with MiXCR; each CDR3 protein has one entry. Seen here are 300,000 or so distinct CDR3 sequences, approximately 15% observed once, and the top ten hold approximately 35%. This clonotype was seen at least ten times. Its antigen remains unknown. Trimming shortened V by 5 bases and J by 6 bases, and 17 bases separated the two germline ends. The CDR3 spans 15 residues. Germline V gives CDR1 SGHAT, CDR2 FQNNGV.

Sequenced material: blood. This chain links TRBV11-2 with TRBJ2-1; no clear D. The clonotype comes from a young man with Graves' hyperthyroidism. The CDR3 DNA follows: TGTGCCAGCAGCGTGCGACGCGTTTTGGGCAATGAGCAGTTCTTC. Encoded protein: CASSVRRVLGNEQFF.